The 32 T cell receptor beta chains presented below share a single source sample, sequenced in a study of blood T cell repertoires in COVID-19. Assay: immunoSEQ multiplex PCR; the TCRdb copy retains only in-frame clones and omits some. Here the sample spans under 200,000 clones, around 85% being singletons. Material for sequencing was peripheral blood. The origin of the receptors is a woman older than 75 with COVID-19, enrolled during active disease.

This chain joins TRBV5-1 and TRBJ2-1, with a tentative D call TRBD2 (6 bases). The length of the CDR3 is 13 residues. V was clipped by 2 bases and J by 9 bases, with 12 bases between them. Germline V gene data show CDR1 as SGHRS and CDR2 as YFSETQ. Written as DNA, the CDR3 is TGCGCCAGCAGCTTCCCAGCCGGGGGTGAGCAGTTCTTC. Encoded protein: CASSFPAGGEQFF.

The gene calls are TRBV5-1 and TRBJ2-2, with 9 bases identical to TRBD2. The V gene's germline CDR1 is SGHRS and CDR2 YFSETQ. The CDR3 consists of 15 residues. After removal of 7 bases from V and 5 bases from J, the junction contained 9 bases not matched to a gene. CDR3 DNA sequence: TGCGCCAGCTCAACCGGGACTAGCTATACCGGGGAGCTGTTTTTT. This codes for CASSTGTSYTGELFF.

CDR3 loop: CASSPPAGANYGYTF. Here the CDR3 DNA reads TGCGCCAGCAGCCCCCCAGCGGGGGCTAACTATGGCTACACCTTC. The chain has TRBV4-1 and TRBJ1-2; D is possibly TRBD1 (5 bases). Germline CDR1 is MGHRA and CDR2 is YSYEKL. There are 15 residues in the CDR3. V lost 4 bases and J 0 bases, leaving 12 bases between the germline ends.

V usage is TRBV9 and J usage is TRBJ1-2, with TRBD1 matching 7 bases. The V gene's germline CDR1 is SGDLS and CDR2 YYNGEE. The CDR3 is 16 residues long. The V gene end was trimmed by 0 bases and the J gene end by 5 bases; junction bases not matched to a gene: 10. CDR3 residues: CASSVGRQGGLYGYTF. The CDR3 region has the DNA TGTGCCAGCAGCGTAGGGCGACAAGGGGGCTTATATGGCTACACCTTC.

CDR3 protein: CASSLQVQPNEKLFF. For the CDR3, the DNA is TGCGCCAGCAGCTTGCAGGTACAGCCCAATGAAAAACTGTTTTTT. This chain connects TRBV5-1 to TRBJ1-4; no clear D gene. This CDR3 contains 15 residues. Trimming took 1 base from V and 5 from J, leaving 12 bases between them. Germline lookup yields CDR1 SGHRS and CDR2 YFSETQ.

This sequence joins TRBV28 and TRBJ1-1; D is perhaps TRBD1 (5 bases). This CDR3 comprises 12 residues. Deletions cut 8 bases from V and 5 bases from J, with 12 bases between. CDR1 and CDR2 (germline): MDHEN, SYDVKM. This CDR3 reads CASQPGLTEAFF. The CDR3 bases are TGTGCCAGCCAGCCAGGGCTGACTGAAGCTTTCTTT.

The V and J genes are TRBV9 and TRBJ1-5; the D gene is possibly TRBD1 (6 bases). The CDR3 totals 14 residues. V dropped 3 bases and J dropped 6 bases, with 13 bases sitting between them. Germline CDR1 is SGDLS and CDR2 is YYNGEE. CDR3 sequence reads: CASSAATGLQPQHF. Written as DNA, the CDR3 is TGTGCCAGCAGCGCTGCGACAGGTCTTCAGCCCCAGCATTTT.

This chain joins TRBV3-1 (or the pseudogene TRBV3-2) and TRBJ2-5, with 10 bases identical to TRBD2. V was clipped by 1 base and J by 4 bases; unmatched bases: 6. The CDR3 sequence is 16 residues long. Germline CDR1 is LGHDT and CDR2 is YNNKEL (reference sequence). CDR3 sequence reads: CASSQGASGGRETQYF. In DNA, the CDR3 is TGTGCCAGCAGCCAAGGGGCTAGCGGGGGAAGAGAGACCCAGTACTTC.

This rearrangement joins TRBV10-3 to TRBJ2-3; tentatively, D is TRBD1 (6 bases). Deletions cut 3 bases from V and 0 bases from J, with 10 bases between. This CDR3 is 15 amino acids long. Germline loops: CDR1 ENHRY, CDR2 SYGVKD. The CDR3 spells CAISEGGWSTDTQYF. Here the CDR3 DNA reads TGTGCCATCAGTGAAGGGGGATGGAGCACAGATACGCAGTATTTT.

This clone has a handful of counts. This chain connects TRBV5-1 to TRBJ1-2; 8 positions match TRBD1. Trimming removed 1 base from V and 8 bases from J; junction bases left unmatched: 22. Looked up from germline, CDR1 is SGHRS and CDR2 is YFSETQ. This CDR3 contains 19 residues. DNA for the CDR3: TGCGCCAGCAGCTTGAGTGTTTGGGTATATGACAGGGGAAAGGGCGGCTACACCTTC. Translated, it gives CASSLSVWVYDRGKGGYTF.

Concerning this clone: Other DNA sequences in the same sample also yield this CDR3. The genes are TRBV18 and TRBJ1-5; unclear D gene. V gave up 3 bases and J gave up 2 bases, with 8 bases separating them. Germline CDR1 and CDR2: KGHSH and LQKENI. The CDR3 contains 14 residues. The CDR3 sequence is CASSPAGGNQPQHF. The CDR3 region has the DNA TGTGCCAGCTCACCGGCCGGGGGCAATCAGCCCCAGCATTTT.

This clone was picked up one time. The rearrangement links TRBV28 to TRBJ2-3, with D perhaps matching TRBD1 (5 bases). Germline V gene sequence: CDR1 MDHEN, CDR2 SYDVKM. V gave up 4 bases and J gave up 4 bases, with 9 bases separating them. The CDR3 runs to 13 residues. The CDR3 nucleotides read TGTGCCAGCAGTTCCAGGGATCCAGATACGCAGTATTTT. It codes for CASSSRDPDTQYF.

The rearrangement uses TRBV6-2 or TRBV6-3 and TRBJ1-1, with 8 bases matching TRBD1. J was trimmed by 0 bases and V by 5 bases; bases with no gene match: 2. This CDR3 has 14 amino acids. Germline assignment: CDR1 MNHEY and CDR2 SVGEGT. For the CDR3, the DNA is TGTGCCAGCAGTAAACAGGGGGTGAACACTGAAGCTTTCTTT. Protein product: CASSKQGVNTEAFF.

The chain employs TRBV10-3 and TRBJ1-5; D is perhaps TRBD1 (6 bases). Looked up from germline, CDR1 is ENHRY and CDR2 is SYGVKD. Trimming shortened V by 6 bases and J by 7 bases, and 16 bases separated the two germline ends. The CDR3 contains 14 residues. This chain's CDR3 is CAISETGGSQPQHF. Here the CDR3 DNA reads TGTGCCATCAGCGAGACAGGCGGCAGCCAGCCCCAGCATTTT.

The chain uses TRBV5-1 and TRBJ1-3; D is undetermined. Germline values: CDR1 SGHRS, CDR2 YFSETQ. CDR3 length equals 12 residues. V shed 5 bases and J shed 3 bases, with 6 bases lying between them. DNA for the CDR3: TGCGCCAGCAGGCAGGATGGAAACACCATATATTTT. It codes for CASRQDGNTIYF. Full variable domain (outside the CDR3, taken from reference TRBV5-1 and TRBJ1-3): KAGVTQTPRYLIKTRGQQVTLSCSPISGHRSVSWYQQTPGQGLQFLFEYFSETQRNKGNFPGRFSGRQFSNSRSEMNVSTLELGDSALYLCASRQDGNTIYFGEGSWLTVV.

The V gene is TRBV5-1, the J gene TRBJ2-3; no firm D call. CDR1 SGHRS and CDR2 YFSETQ come from the germline V gene. CDR3 size: 15 residues. Trimming took 2 bases from V and 4 from J, leaving 14 bases between them. The CDR3 sequence is CASSLIKASPDTQYF. CDR3 bases: TGCGCCAGCAGCTTAATTAAAGCCTCCCCAGATACGCAGTATTTT.

V usage is TRBV5-4 and J usage is TRBJ1-2, with TRBD1 as a possible D gene (6 bases). The CDR3 has 15 amino acids. Per the germline V gene, CDR1 is SGHNT and CDR2 is YYREEE (reference sequence). V lost 0 bases to trimming and J lost 0 bases, with 9 bases between them. Here the CDR3 DNA reads TGTGCCAGCAGCTTGGACCAGGGGACTAACTATGGCTACACCTTC. This gives the protein CASSLDQGTNYGYTF.

This clone has a handful of counts. The V call is TRBV19, the J call TRBJ1-5, with D possibly TRBD1 on 5 matching bases. The CDR3 length is 15 residues. Germline assignment: CDR1 LNHDA and CDR2 SQIVND (reference sequence). Trimming pared 10 bases from V and 6 bases from J, leaving 22 bases between. The CDR3 loop is CATPEKTAGCQPQHF. As DNA, the CDR3 is TGTGCCACCCCAGAGAAGACAGCGGGTTGTCAGCCCCAGCATTTT.

The rearrangement links TRBV7-3 to TRBJ2-6; 8 nucleotides agree with TRBD1. The V gene end was trimmed by 5 bases and the J gene end by 5 bases; junction bases not matched to a gene: 8. CDR3 length: 16 residues. CDR1 is SGHTA and CDR2 is FQGTGA in the germline V gene. The CDR3 sequence: CASSGQGARRANVLTF. In nucleotides, the CDR3 is TGTGCCAGCAGCGGCCAGGGGGCTCGACGGGCCAACGTCCTGACTTTC.

J is TRBJ2-1 and V is TRBV5-1; D is ambiguous. Germline values: CDR1 SGHRS, CDR2 YFSETQ. V lost 3 bases and J 0 bases, leaving 13 bases between the germline ends. The CDR3 sequence is 16 residues long. The CDR3 sequence: CASSSLPSDSYNEQFF. The CDR3 DNA sequence: TGCGCCAGCAGCTCACTGCCCTCTGACTCCTACAATGAGCAGTTCTTC.

V is TRBV19 and J is TRBJ1-4, with D possibly matching TRBD1 (5 bases). The V gene's germline CDR1 is LNHDA and CDR2 SQIVND (reference sequence). Trimming shortened V by 4 bases and J by 4 bases, and 16 bases separated the two germline ends. The CDR3 covers 16 residues. CDR3 region: CASSTRRAAINEKLFF. DNA of the CDR3: TGTGCCAGTAGTACCCGCAGGGCAGCCATTAATGAAAAACTGTTTTTT.

The chain joins TRBV6-5 to TRBJ2-1; D possibly corresponds to TRBD1 (5 bases). Germline-derived CDR1 and CDR2 are MNHEY and SVGAGI. This CDR3 has 15 residues. V was clipped by 1 base and J by 6 bases, with 13 bases between them. This chain's CDR3 is CASSYWIGAVNEQFF. CDR3 nucleotide sequence: TGTGCCAGCAGTTACTGGATAGGGGCAGTCAATGAGCAGTTCTTC.

J is TRBJ2-4 and V is TRBV27, with 8 bases fitting TRBD1. This CDR3 contains 18 residues. From germline, CDR1 is MNHEY and CDR2 SMNVEV (reference sequence). V lost 5 bases to trimming and J lost 3 bases; unmatched junction nucleotides: 15. The CDR3, as DNA: TGTGCCAGCAGTCCGGCGTGGACAGGGAATTTGGGCAAAAACATTCAGTACTTC. Its translation: CASSPAWTGNLGKNIQYF.

The V gene is TRBV5-1, the J gene TRBJ2-1, with D possibly TRBD2 on 5 matching bases. This CDR3 is built from 15 residues. The germline V gene has CDR1 SGHRS and CDR2 YFSETQ. V was trimmed by 5 bases and J by 0 bases, leaving 12 bases between them. CDR3 region: CASRASGGSYNEQFF. The CDR3 DNA reads as TGCGCCAGCAGGGCCAGCGGAGGCTCCTACAATGAGCAGTTCTTC.

This chain links TRBV3-1 (or the pseudogene TRBV3-2) with TRBJ2-2; TRBD2 aligns across 12 bases. V was pared by 4 bases and J by 4 bases, with 4 bases of the junction left unmatched. The CDR3 is made up of 16 amino acids. The germline CDR1 and CDR2 sequences are LGHDT and YNNKEL (reference sequence). CDR3 nucleotides: TGTGCCAGCAGCCTCCCTAGCGGGAGGGGCACCGGGGAGCTGTTTTTT. This gives the protein CASSLPSGRGTGELFF.

This clone was detected a few times. CDR3 sequence (DNA): TGTGCCAGCAGCCCAGAGGGGGCAGGGGTTACCGGGGAGCTGTTTTTT. It translates to CASSPEGAGVTGELFF. The V call is TRBV11-1, the J call TRBJ2-2; 7 bases align to TRBD1. The CDR3 is 16 residues long. Germline V gene data show CDR1 as SGHAT and CDR2 as FQDESV (reference sequence). Losses at the gene ends were 5 bases for V and 5 bases for J; bases not matched to a gene: 11.

V gene TRBV6-5 combines with J gene TRBJ2-7, with a tentative D call TRBD2 (5 bases). The CDR3 has 14 amino acids. CDR1 and CDR2 (germline): MNHEY, SVGAGI. With 6 bases removed from V and 6 bases from J, the gap between germline ends came to 18 bases. CDR3 in amino acids: CASRYSPGVGEQYF. The CDR3 region has the DNA TGTGCCAGCAGGTACAGTCCCGGGGTTGGCGAGCAGTACTTC.

The chain recombines TRBV2 with TRBJ2-7; TRBD1 agrees at 10 bases. CDR1 and CDR2 from the germline V gene are SNHLY and FYNNEI. The V and J ends lost 3 bases and 0 bases, in that order; junction bases with no gene match: 2. This CDR3 comprises 15 residues. The CDR3 here is CASSERTGGSYEQYF. The CDR3 nucleotides are TGTGCCAGCAGTGAGAGGACAGGGGGCTCCTACGAGCAGTACTTC. Combining the CDR3 with reference TRBV2 and TRBJ2-7 gives the whole variable domain EPEVTQTPSHQVTQMGQEVILRCVPISNHLYFYWYRQILGQKVEFLVSFYNNEISEKSEIFDDQFSVERPDGSNFTLKIRSTKLEDSAMYFCASSERTGGSYEQYFGPGTRLTVT.

V and J are TRBV18 and TRBJ1-5; D is unresolved. CDR1 is KGHSH and CDR2 is LQKENI in the germline V gene. With 0 bases removed from V and 3 bases from J, the gap between germline ends came to 9 bases. This CDR3 has 15 amino acids. CDR3 DNA sequence: TGTGCCAGCTCACCACCTGATAGACACAATCAGCCCCAGCATTTT. Encoded protein: CASSPPDRHNQPQHF.

This sequence joins TRBV5-6 and TRBJ1-2; 10 bases map to TRBD1. CDR1 and CDR2 (germline): SGHDT, YYEEEE. The V segment lost 3 bases and the J segment 13 bases; nucleotides outside the gene matches: 3. There are 11 residues in the CDR3. As DNA, the CDR3 is TGTGCCAGCAGCTGGACAGGGGGAGGCACCTTC. It specifies CASSWTGGGTF.

The chain uses TRBV5-1 and TRBJ1-2; a possible D gene is TRBD1 (6 bases). The CDR3 totals 13 residues. Trimming took 1 base from V and 6 from J, leaving 10 bases between them. Germline V CDR1 and CDR2: SGHRS, YFSETQ. In DNA form, the CDR3 reads TGCGCCAGCAGCTTGCAAGGGGGAGATGGCTACACCTTC. This codes for CASSLQGGDGYTF.

This rearrangement joins TRBV5-4 to TRBJ2-1, with 12 bases identical to TRBD2. From germline, CDR1 is SGHNT and CDR2 YYREEE (reference sequence). This CDR3 is built from 17 residues. Trimming at V came to 1 base and at J to 8 bases, leaving 10 bases not matched to a gene. This CDR3 is CASSLPAPSGRAYEQFF. The CDR3 DNA follows: TGTGCCAGCAGCTTGCCGGCCCCTAGCGGGAGGGCCTATGAGCAGTTCTTC.